The rows below give T cell receptor beta chains drawn from one sample of a study of OX40 agonist ivuxolimab in advanced cancers. Sequencing was performed with immunoSEQ multiplex PCR; in TCRdb, only in-frame clones are kept and a portion is missing. This table holds around 76,000 clones, 89% found once. Sequencing was performed on CD4+ or CD8+ T cells sorted from blood, taken in a trial of the OX40 agonist ivuxolimab. The receptors here all came from an adult with an advanced solid tumor such as melanoma, head and neck, liver or kidney cancer. Each CDR3 is given with its conserved first and last residue. The order of the fields is clone size, D gene, V gene, J gene, CDR3 protein, CDR3 DNA. A D gene is named only where the DNA matches it firmly. Expanded clones are given a class, and other clones once, few, many or no size at all.

clone_size: once
d_call: TRBD1
v_call: TRBV5-1
j_call: TRBJ1-1
cdr3_aa: CASSFRGQGEAFF
cdr3_nt: TGCGCCAGCAGCTTTAGGGGGCAGGGTGAAGCTTTCTTT

clone_size: NA
d_call: TRBD2
v_call: TRBV6-1
j_call: TRBJ2-1
cdr3_aa: CASSISGGSYNEQFF
cdr3_nt: TGTGCCAGCAGTATTAGCGGGGGCTCCTACAATGAGCAGTTCTTC

clone_size: NA
d_call: NA
v_call: TRBV18
j_call: TRBJ1-2
cdr3_aa: CASSPRMTGSYGYTF
cdr3_nt: TGTGCCAGCTCACCAAGAATGACAGGTAGCTATGGCTACACCTTC

clone_size: NA
d_call: NA
v_call: TRBV5-1
j_call: TRBJ1-3
cdr3_aa: CASSLVPGTGNTIYF
cdr3_nt: TGCGCCAGCAGCTTGGTTCCAGGCACTGGAAACACCATATATTTT

clone_size: NA
d_call: NA
v_call: TRBV6-1
j_call: TRBJ2-2
cdr3_aa: CASLRGNTGELFF
cdr3_nt: TGTGCCAGCTTGAGGGGGAACACCGGGGAGCTGTTTTTT

clone_size: NA
d_call: NA
v_call: TRBV7-8
j_call: TRBJ1-5
cdr3_aa: CASNPWTGVNQPQHF
cdr3_nt: TGTGCCAGCAACCCTTGGACGGGGGTTAATCAGCCCCAGCATTTT

clone_size: NA
d_call: TRBD1
v_call: TRBV28
j_call: TRBJ2-7
cdr3_aa: CASSSRPGQGFHEQYF
cdr3_nt: TGTGCCAGCAGTTCCCGACCGGGACAGGGTTTCCACGAGCAGTACTTC

clone_size: NA
d_call: TRBD1
v_call: TRBV6-5
j_call: TRBJ1-5
cdr3_aa: CASSYTTGASNQPQHF
cdr3_nt: TGTGCCAGCAGTTATACTACAGGGGCGAGCAATCAGCCCCAGCATTTT

clone_size: once
d_call: NA
v_call: TRBV2
j_call: TRBJ2-1
cdr3_aa: CASTPFSSSYNEQFF
cdr3_nt: TGTGCCAGCACCCCATTCTCTAGCTCCTACAATGAGCAGTTCTTC

clone_size: NA
d_call: TRBD2
v_call: TRBV2
j_call: TRBJ2-1
cdr3_aa: CASILTSSPHEQFF
cdr3_nt: TGTGCCAGCATCTTGACTAGCTCCCCCCATGAGCAGTTCTTC

clone_size: NA
d_call: TRBD1
v_call: TRBV5-4
j_call: TRBJ2-5
cdr3_aa: CASSNVGRTGWQETQYF
cdr3_nt: TGTGCCAGCAGCAATGTAGGACGGACAGGGTGGCAAGAGACCCAGTACTTC

clone_size: NA
d_call: NA
v_call: TRBV2
j_call: TRBJ1-2
cdr3_aa: CASSEAVGWGGYTF
cdr3_nt: TGTGCCAGCAGTGAAGCTGTGGGTTGGGGTGGCTACACCTTC

clone_size: NA
d_call: TRBD2
v_call: TRBV9
j_call: TRBJ2-1
cdr3_aa: CASSDGAGVHNEQFF
cdr3_nt: TGTGCCAGCAGCGACGGCGCGGGAGTCCACAATGAGCAGTTCTTC

clone_size: NA
d_call: TRBD2
v_call: TRBV5-1
j_call: TRBJ2-3
cdr3_aa: CASSLGTSGYTDTQYF
cdr3_nt: TGCGCCAGCAGCTTGGGGACTAGCGGTTACACAGATACGCAGTATTTT

clone_size: NA
d_call: TRBD1
v_call: TRBV11-2
j_call: TRBJ2-3
cdr3_aa: CASSDPGQGNTQYF
cdr3_nt: TGTGCCAGCAGCGACCCCGGACAGGGGAATACGCAGTATTTT

clone_size: NA
d_call: TRBD1
v_call: TRBV18
j_call: TRBJ1-3
cdr3_aa: CASSPVGTGIGVGNTIYF
cdr3_nt: TGTGCCAGCTCACCTGTCGGGACAGGGATCGGGGTTGGAAACACCATATATTTT

clone_size: NA
d_call: NA
v_call: TRBV15
j_call: TRBJ2-1
cdr3_aa: CATSRNRVSSYNEQFF
cdr3_nt: TGTGCCACCAGCAGGAACAGAGTGAGCTCCTACAATGAGCAGTTCTTC

clone_size: NA
d_call: NA
v_call: TRBV2
j_call: TRBJ1-2
cdr3_aa: CASRTDGVNYGYTF
cdr3_nt: TGTGCCAGCAGGACTGACGGGGTAAACTATGGCTACACCTTC

clone_size: NA
d_call: TRBD2
v_call: TRBV5-1
j_call: TRBJ2-3
cdr3_aa: CASSLVGGGTSTDTQYF
cdr3_nt: TGCGCCAGCAGCTTGGTTGGCGGGGGTACTAGCACAGATACGCAGTATTTT

clone_size: NA
d_call: NA
v_call: TRBV29-1
j_call: TRBJ2-7
cdr3_aa: CSVSRGSEQYF
cdr3_nt: TGCAGCGTCAGCCGTGGGAGCGAGCAGTACTTC

clone_size: NA
d_call: NA
v_call: TRBV9
j_call: TRBJ2-3
cdr3_aa: CASSLRGDTDTQYF
cdr3_nt: TGTGCCAGCAGCCTAAGGGGGGACACAGATACGCAGTATTTT

clone_size: NA
d_call: NA
v_call: TRBV2
j_call: TRBJ2-3
cdr3_aa: CASKEEGTDTQYF
cdr3_nt: TGTGCCAGCAAAGAGGAGGGGACAGATACGCAGTATTTT

clone_size: NA
d_call: TRBD2
v_call: TRBV11-2
j_call: TRBJ2-5
cdr3_aa: CASSLTGLAVGETQYF
cdr3_nt: TGTGCCAGCAGCCTAACGGGACTAGCGGTCGGAGAGACCCAGTACTTC

clone_size: NA
d_call: TRBD2
v_call: TRBV7-6
j_call: TRBJ2-3
cdr3_aa: CASSRTSGREGDTQYF
cdr3_nt: TGTGCCAGCAGCCGGACTAGCGGGAGGGAAGGAGATACGCAGTATTTT

clone_size: NA
d_call: NA
v_call: TRBV15
j_call: TRBJ2-6
cdr3_aa: CATSRYRAGANVLTF
cdr3_nt: TGTGCCACCAGCCGGTACAGGGCTGGGGCCAACGTCCTGACTTTC

clone_size: NA
d_call: TRBD2
v_call: TRBV7-2
j_call: TRBJ2-7
cdr3_aa: CASSPLAAGPYEQYF
cdr3_nt: TGTGCCAGCAGCCCACTAGCGGCTGGCCCCTACGAGCAGTACTTC

clone_size: NA
d_call: TRBD2
v_call: TRBV6-1
j_call: TRBJ2-5
cdr3_aa: CASSVRTSGQETQYF
cdr3_nt: TGTGCCAGCAGTGTAAGGACTAGCGGCCAAGAGACCCAGTACTTC

clone_size: NA
d_call: NA
v_call: TRBV7-9
j_call: TRBJ1-2
cdr3_aa: CASSLLGRDGYTF
cdr3_nt: TGTGCCAGCAGCTTACTGGGGCGGGATGGCTACACCTTC

clone_size: NA
d_call: NA
v_call: TRBV2
j_call: TRBJ1-2
cdr3_aa: CASSEVGGVWQGYTF
cdr3_nt: TGTGCCAGCAGTGAAGTTGGGGGGGTTTGGCAGGGCTACACCTTC

clone_size: once
d_call: NA
v_call: TRBV5-1
j_call: TRBJ1-1
cdr3_aa: CASSSGQRNTEAFF
cdr3_nt: TGCGCCAGCAGCAGTGGACAGAGGAACACTGAAGCTTTCTTT

clone_size: NA
d_call: TRBD2
v_call: TRBV5-4
j_call: TRBJ2-5
cdr3_aa: CASSPGTSGGVKTQYF
cdr3_nt: TGTGCCAGCAGCCCTGGGACTAGCGGGGGGGTGAAGACCCAGTACTTC

clone_size: NA
d_call: NA
v_call: TRBV29-1
j_call: TRBJ1-2
cdr3_aa: CSVQVNYGYTF
cdr3_nt: TGCAGCGTTCAAGTTAACTATGGCTACACCTTC

clone_size: few
d_call: NA
v_call: TRBV2
j_call: TRBJ1-2
cdr3_aa: CASRDYLTRGYTF
cdr3_nt: TGTGCCAGCAGGGACTACCTTACACGAGGCTACACCTTC

clone_size: NA
d_call: NA
v_call: TRBV4-1
j_call: TRBJ1-2
cdr3_aa: CASSTLTSTNYGYTF
cdr3_nt: TGCGCCAGCAGCACCCTGACAAGTACTAACTATGGCTACACCTTC

clone_size: NA
d_call: NA
v_call: TRBV7-9
j_call: TRBJ1-6
cdr3_aa: CASRQGVNSPLHF
cdr3_nt: TGTGCCAGCAGACAAGGGGTAAATTCACCCCTCCACTTT

clone_size: NA
d_call: NA
v_call: TRBV6-6
j_call: TRBJ1-2
cdr3_aa: CASSRLTNYGYTF
cdr3_nt: TGTGCCAGCAGTCGGCTTACTAACTATGGCTACACCTTC

clone_size: NA
d_call: NA
v_call: TRBV27
j_call: TRBJ2-2
cdr3_aa: CASSLQGLDTGELFF
cdr3_nt: TGTGCCAGCAGTTTACAGGGGCTCGACACCGGGGAGCTGTTTTTT

clone_size: NA
d_call: TRBD2
v_call: TRBV5-1
j_call: TRBJ2-5
cdr3_aa: CASSLGLAGILLYQETQYF
cdr3_nt: TGCGCCAGCAGCTTGGGGCTAGCGGGAATCCTTTTGTACCAAGAGACCCAGTACTTC

clone_size: NA
d_call: TRBD2
v_call: TRBV5-1
j_call: TRBJ2-5
cdr3_aa: CASSLGLAGETQYF
cdr3_nt: TGCGCCAGCAGCTTGGGACTAGCGGGAGAGACCCAGTACTTC

clone_size: NA
d_call: NA
v_call: TRBV29-1
j_call: TRBJ1-4
cdr3_aa: CSVQGLRLKKLFF
cdr3_nt: TGCAGCGTCCAGGGGTTAAGGTTGAAAAAACTGTTTTTT

clone_size: NA
d_call: NA
v_call: TRBV29-1
j_call: TRBJ2-1
cdr3_aa: CSVVDRPWTGAGEQFF
cdr3_nt: TGCAGCGTTGTTGACCGACCGTGGACGGGGGCGGGTGAGCAGTTCTTC

clone_size: once
d_call: NA
v_call: TRBV29-1
j_call: TRBJ2-5
cdr3_aa: CSVGVYQETQYF
cdr3_nt: TGCAGCGTGGGGGTGTACCAAGAGACCCAGTACTTC

clone_size: NA
d_call: NA
v_call: TRBV5-1
j_call: TRBJ2-6
cdr3_aa: CASSFSRLLPGANVLTF
cdr3_nt: TGCGCCAGCAGCTTCAGCAGACTCCTCCCTGGGGCCAACGTCCTGACTTTC

clone_size: NA
d_call: NA
v_call: TRBV5-1
j_call: TRBJ2-5
cdr3_aa: CASSLLLGGTETQYF
cdr3_nt: TGCGCCAGCAGCCTCCTCCTTGGTGGGACCGAGACCCAGTACTTC

clone_size: once
d_call: NA
v_call: TRBV18
j_call: TRBJ2-3
cdr3_aa: CASSRMSTDTQYF
cdr3_nt: TGTGCCAGCTCGCGTATGAGCACAGATACGCAGTATTTT

clone_size: NA
d_call: NA
v_call: TRBV5-1
j_call: TRBJ1-3
cdr3_aa: CASSLVGDSGNTIYF
cdr3_nt: TGCGCCAGCAGCTTGGTCGGGGACTCTGGAAACACCATATATTTT

clone_size: NA
d_call: TRBD2
v_call: TRBV7-9
j_call: TRBJ2-3
cdr3_aa: CASSLTAGETDTQYF
cdr3_nt: TGTGCCAGCAGCTTAACGGCGGGAGAAACAGATACGCAGTATTTT

clone_size: once
d_call: TRBD1
v_call: TRBV28
j_call: TRBJ1-3
cdr3_aa: CASRLQGAIYGNTIYF
cdr3_nt: TGTGCCAGCAGACTACAGGGGGCGATCTATGGAAACACCATATATTTT

clone_size: NA
d_call: NA
v_call: TRBV10-3
j_call: TRBJ1-5
cdr3_aa: CAISDGLGQGNQPQHF
cdr3_nt: TGTGCCATCAGTGACGGCCTTGGCCAGGGCAATCAGCCCCAGCATTTT

clone_size: NA
d_call: NA
v_call: TRBV2
j_call: TRBJ2-3
cdr3_aa: CASRIGVHTDTQYF
cdr3_nt: TGTGCCAGCAGGATAGGGGTGCACACAGATACGCAGTATTTT